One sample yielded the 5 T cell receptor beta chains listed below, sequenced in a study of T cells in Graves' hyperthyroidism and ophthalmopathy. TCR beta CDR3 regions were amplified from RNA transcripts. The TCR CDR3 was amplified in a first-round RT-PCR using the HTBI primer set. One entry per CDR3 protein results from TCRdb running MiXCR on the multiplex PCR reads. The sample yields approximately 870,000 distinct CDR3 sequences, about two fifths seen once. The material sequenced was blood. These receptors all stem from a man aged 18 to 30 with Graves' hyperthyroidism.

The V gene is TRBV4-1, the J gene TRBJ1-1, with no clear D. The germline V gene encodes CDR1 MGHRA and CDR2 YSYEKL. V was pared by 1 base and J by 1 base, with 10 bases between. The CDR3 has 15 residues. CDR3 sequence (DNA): TGCGCCAGCAGCCAAGCCGGGTACGGGAACACTGAAGCTTTCTTT. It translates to CASSQAGYGNTEAFF.

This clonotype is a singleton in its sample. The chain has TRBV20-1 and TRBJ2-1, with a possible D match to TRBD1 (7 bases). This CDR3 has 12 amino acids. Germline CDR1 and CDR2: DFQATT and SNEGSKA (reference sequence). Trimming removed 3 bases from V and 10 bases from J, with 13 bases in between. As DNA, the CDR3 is TGCAGTGCTAGTCAGGGGGGTAGGGAGCAGTTCTTC. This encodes CSASQGGREQFF.

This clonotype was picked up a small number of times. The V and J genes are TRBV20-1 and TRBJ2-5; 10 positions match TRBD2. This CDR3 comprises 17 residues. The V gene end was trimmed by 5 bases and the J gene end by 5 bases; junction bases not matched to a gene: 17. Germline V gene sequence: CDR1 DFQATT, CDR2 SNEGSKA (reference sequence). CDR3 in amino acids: CSAPEGSGGLQGETQYF. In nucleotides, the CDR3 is TGCAGTGCTCCCGAGGGTAGCGGGGGGCTCCAAGGGGAGACCCAGTACTTC.

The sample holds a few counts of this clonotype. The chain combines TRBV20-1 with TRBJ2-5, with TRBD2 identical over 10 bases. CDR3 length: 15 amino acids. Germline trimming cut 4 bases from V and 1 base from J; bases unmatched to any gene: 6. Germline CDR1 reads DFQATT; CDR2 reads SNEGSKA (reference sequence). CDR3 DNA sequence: TGCAGTGCTACCTCAGCGGGAGGGCCCCAAGAGACCCAGTACTTC. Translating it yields CSATSAGGPQETQYF.

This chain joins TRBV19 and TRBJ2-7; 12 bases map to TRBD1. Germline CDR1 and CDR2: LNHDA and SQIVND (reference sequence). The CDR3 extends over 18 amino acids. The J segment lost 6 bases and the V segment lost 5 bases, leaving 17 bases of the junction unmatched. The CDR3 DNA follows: TGTGCCAGTAGTCCAGGGACAGGGGGCGCGCGGACAAGGGGCGAGCAGTACTTC. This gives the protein CASSPGTGGARTRGEQYF.